In its sample, the clone carrying this T cell receptor (beta chain) was seen many times. One end of the junction fails to match germline, which may point to a read error. The data belong to a study of regulatory T cells in long-lasting Graves disease. Library construction for TCR beta used iRepertoire HTBI primers and Arm-PCR of CDR3 regions. Via MiXCR, TCRdb re-called the multiplex PCR reads, giving one row per CDR3 protein. The table includes about 420,000 distinct CDR3 sequences, about 15% detected once. The CDR3 has 15 residues. Germline CDR1 reads SGHKS; CDR2 reads YYEKEE (reference sequence). Time point described: newly diagnosed GD, antithyroid drugs for less than 3 months. PBMC RNA served as the TCR library source. Patients were from an endocrinology department in Xi'an, China. These same data were also listed under a study on T cells in Graves' hyperthyroidism and ophthalmopathy. From that study: The model foresaw ophthalmopathy a median around 6 months prior to onset.

The sequencing used peripheral blood mononuclear cells (PBMCs), collected at new diagnosis, from a patient treated with antithyroid drugs. This chain links TRBV5-5 with TRBJ1-1; D is possibly TRBD1 (6 bases). The sequence was obtained from a woman aged 18-29 years with Graves disease. The CDR3: CTSSLEGGVLTEAFF. CDR3 DNA: TGTACCAGCAGCTTGGAGGGGGGAGTTCTCACTGAAGCTTTCTTT.